The entry that follows covers one T cell receptor beta chain sequence. The data stem from a study of blood T cell repertoires in COVID-19. Study summary: PBMCs, B-cell-depleted T cells, or T cells provided the cDNA or gDNA that made up the material.

TCRdb's table, derived via immunoSEQ multiplex PCR, lists solely in-frame clones and lacks some. The table lists tens of thousands of clones, roughly 90% of them singletons. Germline loops: CDR1 MDHEN, CDR2 SYDVKM. The CDR3 spans 15 residues. The V segment lost 5 bases and the J segment 5 bases; nucleotides outside the gene matches: 9. This clonotype was sampled from a human donor in a cohort sampled during active COVID-19. The source material was peripheral blood. This sequence joins TRBV28 and TRBJ2-1, with 7 nucleotides matching TRBD1. Here the CDR3 DNA reads TGTGCCAGCAGTCGCCGACAGGGTTGGCACAATGAGCAGTTCTTC. Protein: CASSRRQGWHNEQFF.